These 24 T cell receptor beta chains were sequenced from one sample in a study of T cells after yellow fever vaccination. A single record per CDR3 protein comes from TCRdb applying MiXCR to the 5' RACE reads. Here the sample spans some 250,000 distinct CDR3 sequences, roughly 3.7% being singletons. The sample was PBMCs, taken 15 days after the yellow fever booster vaccination. The receptors were sampled from a man aged 18 to 30 who received the YFV17D yellow fever vaccine.

The table lists this clonotype with many counts. The J gene is TRBJ2-7, the V gene TRBV10-2, with TRBD1 identical over 11 bases. CDR1 is WSHSY and CDR2 is SAAADI in the germline V gene. The CDR3 is 16 amino acids. V shed 5 bases, J shed 1 base, and the junction held 7 bases outside the gene matches. This chain's CDR3 is CASSLPGQGGSYEQYV. CDR3 DNA sequence: TGCGCCAGCAGTTTACCGGGACAGGGGGGGTCCTACGAGCAGTACGTC.

The V call is TRBV29-1, the J call TRBJ2-3; 7 bases map to TRBD1. Germline V gives CDR1 SQVTM, CDR2 ANQGSEA. Unmatched junction bases numbered 4, after V lost 1 base and J lost 9 bases. This CDR3 is built from 12 residues. The CDR3 protein is CSVEVIQGTQYF. DNA of the CDR3: TGCAGCGTTGAAGTAATACAGGGGACGCAGTATTTT.

This clonotype was observed at least ten times. The chain recombines TRBV4-1 with TRBJ1-2; D perhaps matches TRBD1 (5 bases). The length of the CDR3 is 15 residues. V lost 4 bases and J lost 7, with 19 bases in between. Germline V gene sequence: CDR1 MGHRA, CDR2 YSYEKL. CDR3 sequence: CASSPDGPGRGGYTF. CDR3 bases: TGCGCCAGCAGCCCGGATGGACCAGGGCGAGGTGGCTACACCTTC.

The table lists this clonotype with many counts. The chain couples TRBV4-2 to TRBJ2-3; 7 bases are shared with TRBD2. Germline loops: CDR1 LGHNA, CDR2 YNFKEQ. The CDR3 totals 16 residues. The V and J ends lost 1 base and 0 bases, in that order; junction bases with no gene match: 4. The CDR3 protein is CASSQVGGFSTDTQYF. CDR3 sequence (DNA): TGTGCCAGCAGCCAAGTCGGGGGGTTCAGCACAGATACGCAGTATTTT.

Turning to this clonotype: Sequence at one end of the junction differs from germline and may be a read error. The genes are TRBV11-2 and TRBJ1-1; the D gene is possibly TRBD1 (6 bases). Per the germline V gene, CDR1 is SGHAT and CDR2 is FQNNGV. The CDR3 spans 12 residues. In nucleotides, the CDR3 is TGTGACAGCAGGCGGGGGCGTGTTGAAGCTTTCTTT. Translation gives CDSRRGRVEAFF. Variable domain in full (rest from reference TRBV11-2 and TRBJ1-1): EAGVAQSPRYKIIEKRQSVAFWCNPISGHATLYWYQQILGQGPKLLIQFQNNGVVDDSQLPKDRFSAERLKGVDSTLKIQPAKLEDSAVYLCDSRRGRVEAFFGQGTRLTVV.

In its sample, this clonotype was seen many times. V usage is TRBV6-2 or TRBV6-3 and J usage is TRBJ2-3, with 8 bases lining up with TRBD2. V shed 11 bases, J shed 2 bases, and the junction held 9 bases outside the gene matches. The CDR3 is 14 amino acids. In germline, CDR1 is MNHEY, CDR2 SVGEGT. CDR3 amino acids: CAASGGLPTDTQYF. The CDR3 DNA sequence: TGTGCCGCCAGCGGGGGCCTCCCCACAGATACGCAGTATTTT.

This clonotype occurred a few times. The rearrangement links TRBV7-2 to TRBJ1-6; D ambiguous. In germline, CDR1 is SGHTA, CDR2 FQGNSA. V lost 5 bases, J lost 14 bases, and 19 bases lay in between. This CDR3 region has 14 residues. The CDR3 here is CASSPSLSGGALHF. The CDR3, as DNA: TGTGCCAGCAGCCCCTCGTTGTCAGGCGGGGCCCTCCACTTT.

This clonotype was seen at least ten times. This sequence joins TRBV5-1 and TRBJ2-3; perhaps TRBD2 as D (5 bases). CDR3 length equals 15 residues. The germline CDR1 and CDR2 sequences are SGHRS and YFSETQ. V gave up 3 bases and J gave up 2 bases, with 13 bases separating them. Written as DNA, the CDR3 is TGCGCCAGCAGCTGGAGGAATCCCTCCACAGATACGCAGTATTTT. Translated, it gives CASSWRNPSTDTQYF.

This clonotype was counted many times. The chain carries TRBV5-4 and TRBJ2-7; 8 nucleotides line up with TRBD1. Germline values: CDR1 SGHNT, CDR2 YYREEE (reference sequence). This CDR3 is 11 amino acids long. The CDR3 loop reads CASSLAEDRVV. As DNA, the CDR3 is TGTGCCAGCAGCTTGGCCGAGGACAGGGTTGTC.

This clonotype appeared a few times. The V and J genes are TRBV5-1 and TRBJ1-5; weak D call: TRBD1 (6 bases). Deletions cut 1 base from V and 0 bases from J, with 8 bases between. Germline loops: CDR1 SGHRS, CDR2 YFSETQ. This CDR3 is built from 15 residues. Written as DNA, the CDR3 is TGCGCCAGCAGCTTGCTGGGGGCTAGCAATCAGCCCCAGCATTTT. This sequence encodes CASSLLGASNQPQHF.

This clonotype was observed at least ten times. The chain has TRBV6-5 and TRBJ2-2, with TRBD2 matching over 7 bases. V gave up 2 bases and J gave up 7 bases; unmatched junction bases: 13. Germline V CDR1 and CDR2: MNHEY, SVGAGI. CDR3 length equals 17 residues. The CDR3 region is CASSYTPAGRVSGELFF. The CDR3 region has the DNA TGTGCCAGCAGTTACACCCCAGCGGGGAGGGTGAGCGGGGAGCTGTTTTTT.

This clonotype appeared many times. As DNA, the CDR3 is TGTGCCAGCAGCTTATGGGGTTGGGGGGACACAGATACGCAGTATTTT. It codes for CASSLWGWGDTDTQYF. This rearrangement joins TRBV13 to TRBJ2-3, with D possibly TRBD2 on 6 matching bases. Germline V gene lookup returns CDR1 PRHDT and CDR2 FYEKMQ (reference sequence). V lost 2 bases and J 2 bases, leaving 14 bases between the germline ends. This CDR3 has 16 residues.

This clonotype was seen many times. This sequence joins TRBV20-1 and TRBJ1-2, with D possibly TRBD1 on 6 matching bases. Germline V gene sequence: CDR1 DFQATT, CDR2 SNEGSKA (reference sequence). The CDR3 runs to 12 residues. CDR3 sequence (DNA): TGCAGCGGAACCGGACAGAACTATGGCTACACCTTC. It codes for CSGTGQNYGYTF.

This clonotype was found many times. This chain uses TRBV5-1 with TRBJ2-6; TRBD1 aligns across 9 bases. CDR3 length: 19 residues. Germline CDR1 SGHRS, CDR2 YFSETQ. The V and J ends lost 3 bases and 0 bases, in that order; junction bases with no gene match: 10. Here the CDR3 DNA reads TGCGCCAGCAGCTCTCCTCCGGGACAGGGCAGCTCTGGGGCCAACGTCCTGACTTTC. This sequence encodes CASSSPPGQGSSGANVLTF.

This clonotype has ten or more counts. The chain carries TRBV5-1 and TRBJ1-4, with a tentative D call TRBD1 (5 bases). The V and J ends lost 2 bases and 8 bases respectively, with 16 bases between them. This CDR3 spans 15 amino acids. CDR1 is SGHRS, CDR2 YFSETQ, per germline. The CDR3 region is CASSFQGASTEKLFF. The CDR3 nucleotides read TGCGCCAGCAGCTTTCAGGGAGCCAGCACCGAAAAACTGTTTTTT.

This clonotype was found many times. The V gene is TRBV7-9, the J gene TRBJ1-3; the D is unclear. CDR3 length equals 14 residues. Germline CDR1 SEHNR, CDR2 FQNEAQ (reference sequence). Trimming took off 2 bases at V and 2 bases at J, with 7 bases between the two ends. CDR3 loop: CASSLWETGNTIYF. DNA of the CDR3: TGTGCCAGCAGCTTATGGGAAACTGGAAACACCATATATTTT.

This clonotype was counted ten times or more. The chain is built from TRBV20-1 and TRBJ2-1, with no clear D. The V end lost 0 bases, the J end lost 0 bases, and 9 bases lay between the germline ends. CDR3 length: 15 amino acids. Germline values: CDR1 DFQATT, CDR2 SNEGSKA (reference sequence). CDR3: CSARDSASSYNEQFF. The CDR3 DNA reads TGCAGTGCTAGAGATTCGGCGAGCTCCTACAATGAGCAGTTCTTC.

This clonotype came up many times. J is TRBJ2-3 and V is TRBV5-1, with 10 bases aligning to TRBD2. This CDR3 has 17 residues. V lost 0 bases to trimming and J lost 5 bases; unmatched junction nucleotides: 9. CDR1 SGHRS and CDR2 YFSETQ come from the germline V gene. The CDR3 DNA is TGCGCCAGCAGCTTGGACGTTAGCGGGGGGCGTCGAGATACGCAGTATTTT. It translates to CASSLDVSGGRRDTQYF.

This clonotype was found many times. This chain links TRBV5-1 with TRBJ1-4, with a tentative D call TRBD1 (5 bases). V was trimmed by 1 base and J by 7 bases, leaving 17 bases between them. This CDR3 spans 16 amino acids. The germline gives CDR1 SGHRS, CDR2 YFSETQ. In DNA, the CDR3 is TGCGCCAGCAGCTTGTATGGGGGAGGAGGGAGTGAAAAACTGTTTTTT. This sequence encodes CASSLYGGGGSEKLFF.

In its sample, this clonotype was seen many times. The chain employs TRBV10-1 and TRBJ1-4; D gene unclear. The germline V gene has CDR1 WNHNN and CDR2 SYGVQD (reference sequence). The V and J ends lost 5 bases and 10 bases respectively, with 11 bases between them. This CDR3 region has 12 residues. Written as DNA, the CDR3 is TGCGCCAGCAGTTCAGGTTTTGGAAAACTGTTTTTT. It yields the protein CASSSGFGKLFF.

This clonotype appeared many times. The chain is built from TRBV15 and TRBJ2-3; D unresolved. Trimming pared 0 bases from V and 2 bases from J, leaving 9 bases between. Per germline, CDR1 LNHNV and CDR2 YYDKDF (reference sequence). The CDR3 has 15 amino acids. CDR3 coding DNA: TGTGCCACCAGCAGAGAAACGGGCGTCACAGATACGCAGTATTTT. Protein sequence: CATSRETGVTDTQYF.

The rearrangement links TRBV10-3 to TRBJ2-5, with D hard to call. The CDR3 covers 13 residues. The V end was cut by 10 bases, the J end by 5 bases, with 17 bases between. The germline CDR1 and CDR2 sequences are ENHRY and SYGVKD. The chain's CDR3 is CATRPQPRETQYF. The DNA of the CDR3 is TGTGCCACCAGACCACAGCCTCGGGAGACCCAGTACTTC.

The table lists this clonotype with many counts. The chain is built from TRBV7-3 and TRBJ2-5; no clear D. Per the germline V gene, CDR1 is SGHTA and CDR2 is FQGTGA. The ends were cut back, 5 bases at V and 5 bases at J, with 12 bases in the middle. The CDR3 totals 13 residues. The CDR3 protein is CASSPYVGETQYF. DNA of the CDR3: TGTGCCAGCAGCCCCTACGTCGGCGAGACCCAGTACTTC.

The V call is TRBV2, the J call TRBJ1-5; a possible D gene is TRBD1 (5 bases). Germline V gene sequence: CDR1 SNHLY, CDR2 FYNNEI. The germline V and J ends were trimmed by 5 bases and 7 bases, with 12 bases remaining between them. The CDR3 has 13 amino acids. In nucleotides, the CDR3 is TGTGCCAGCAGTTATCCGCGGGGGCAGCCCCAGCATTTT. Translation gives CASSYPRGQPQHF. Based on the CDR3 plus reference TRBV2 and TRBJ1-5, the full variable domain is EPEVTQTPSHQVTQMGQEVILRCVPISNHLYFYWYRQILGQKVEFLVSFYNNEISEKSEIFDDQFSVERPDGSNFTLKIRSTKLEDSAMYFCASSYPRGQPQHFGDGTRLSIL.